This is a list of T cell receptor beta chains from one sample in a study of T cells in Graves' hyperthyroidism and ophthalmopathy. TCRdb reanalysed the multiplex PCR reads using MiXCR and keeps one entry per CDR3 protein. The profile covers some 360,000 distinct CDR3 sequences, with approximately 15% appearing a single time and approximately 11% taken by the ten largest. Material: blood. The receptors derive from a woman aged 55-70 years with Graves' hyperthyroidism. CDR3s include the opening cysteine and the closing phenylalanine or tryptophan. The D gene is left open where the match is weak. For some rows the clone size is stated as once, few or many, or as a class when expanded; others skip it.

NA,TRBV6-1,many,TRBJ2-1,TGTGCCAGCAGTGCCCAATTCCTAGAAGCTCCATACAATGAGCAGTTCTTC,CASSAQFLEAPYNEQFF
NA,TRBV5-1,NA,TRBJ2-7,TGCGCCAGCAGCTTCGAGGACGGCTACTACGAGCAGTACTTC,CASSFEDGYYEQYF
NA,TRBV5-1,many,TRBJ2-7,TGCGCCAGCAGCTCGACCCAATTCGCCTACGAGCAGTACTTC,CASSSTQFAYEQYF
NA,TRBV4-1,NA,TRBJ2-5,TGCGCCAGCAGCCAAGACAACGAGCGAAAAAACTTC,CASSQDNERKNF
NA,TRBV5-1,many,TRBJ1-3,TGCGCCAGCAGCTTGGAGACACGGAGCGGAAACACCATATATTTT,CASSLETRSGNTIYF
TRBD1,TRBV19,NA,TRBJ1-2,TGTGCCAGTAGTACACCGGGACAGGGTATCCCACTGAGAGGCTACACCTTC,CASSTPGQGIPLRGYTF
NA,TRBV6-1,many,TRBJ1-1,TGTGCCAGCAGTACAATCTCGGGGAACACTGAAGCTTTCTTT,CASSTISGNTEAFF
TRBD1,TRBV20-1,once,TRBJ1-6,TGCAGTGCTAGAGATAAAGGGACAGGGGTATCACCCCTCCACTTT,CSARDKGTGVSPLHF
NA,TRBV3-1,many,TRBJ2-1,TGTGCCAGCAGCCAGGGGCCAGGGATCCCCTACAATGAGCAGTTCTTC,CASSQGPGIPYNEQFF
TRBD2,TRBV2,many,TRBJ2-3,TGTGCCAGCAGTGAAGGGGGACTAGGAATCACAGATACGCAGTATTTT,CASSEGGLGITDTQYF
NA,TRBV7-2,many,TRBJ2-1,TGTGCCAGCAGCTTAGCTAGCGGACTGGGCAACGATGAGCAGTTCTTC,CASSLASGLGNDEQFF
NA,TRBV7-3,many,TRBJ1-1,TGTGCCAGCAGTCAGACGAGGGGACGGAACACTGAAGCTTTCTTT,CASSQTRGRNTEAFF
NA,TRBV5-1,many,TRBJ1-1,TGCGCCAGCAGCCAACCCGGGGGCCACACTGAAGCTTTCTTT,CASSQPGGHTEAFF
NA,TRBV6-1,few,TRBJ1-2,TGTGCCGGCCGAGGGGCGCAAGCTAACTATGGCTACACCTTC,CAGRGAQANYGYTF
TRBD1,TRBV5-1,NA,TRBJ2-2,TGCGCCAGCAGCTTGGGACAGGGGCGGAACACCGGGGAGCTGTTTTTT,CASSLGQGRNTGELFF
NA,TRBV2,NA,TRBJ1-4,TGTGCCAGCAGTGAATCGGGCGGCAATGAAAAACTGTTTTTT,CASSESGGNEKLFF
NA,TRBV4-1,few,TRBJ1-2,TGCGCCAGCAGCCAAGACAGCAATGGCTACACCTTC,CASSQDSNGYTF
TRBD1,TRBV5-1,NA,TRBJ2-6,TGCGCCAGCAGCCTGGGACAGGGCTCTGGGTCCAACGTCCTGACTTTC,CASSLGQGSGSNVLTF
TRBD1,TRBV30,many,TRBJ2-2,TGTGCCTGGACCGGGACAGGGACCGGGGAGCTGTTTTTT,CAWTGTGTGELFF
TRBD2,TRBV11-2,few,TRBJ2-2,TGTGCCAGCAGCCGGACTAGCATCGCCTCCGGGGAGCTGTTTTTT,CASSRTSIASGELFF
TRBD1,TRBV6-1,NA,TRBJ1-5,TGTGCCAGCAGTTTACAGGGGGTGAGGGGTCAGCCCCAGCATTTT,CASSLQGVRGQPQHF
TRBD1,TRBV19,many,TRBJ1-2,TGTGCCAGTAGTATAACGCAGGGGGGCTATGGCTACACCTTC,CASSITQGGYGYTF
TRBD2,TRBV11-2,NA,TRBJ2-1,TGTGCCAGCAGCTCCACCGGGACTAGCGGGAGCGGGGGTGAGCAGTTCTTC,CASSSTGTSGSGGEQFF
NA,TRBV15,few,TRBJ2-1,TGTGCCACCAGCAGAGATCGAGGGAGCTCCTACAATGAGCAGTTCTTC,CATSRDRGSSYNEQFF
TRBD2,TRBV5-1,many,TRBJ2-2,TGCGCCAGCAGCTGGACTAGCGGGAGGAGAACCGGGGAGCTGTTTTTT,CASSWTSGRRTGELFF
NA,TRBV19,NA,TRBJ1-2,TGTGCCAGTAGTAGGGAAGGGAACTATGGCTACACCTTC,CASSREGNYGYTF
TRBD1,TRBV7-7,many,TRBJ2-1,TGTGCTAGCAGCAGGACAGGGGGCTCCAATGAGCAGTTCTTC,CASSRTGGSNEQFF
TRBD1,TRBV6-1,many,TRBJ1-1,TGTGCCAGCAGTGCAAGGACAGGGTTTGAGACTGAAGCTTTCTTT,CASSARTGFETEAFF
NA,TRBV20-1,once,TRBJ1-2,TGCAGTGCTGCACAGGACTGGGGGTTTTATGGCTACACCTTC,CSAAQDWGFYGYTF
TRBD2,TRBV11-3,few,TRBJ2-5,TGTGCCAGCAGCTACCGGGACTACCAGGGAGATGAGACCCAGTACTTC,CASSYRDYQGDETQYF
TRBD1,TRBV15,few,TRBJ1-4,TGTGCCACCAGCAGAGATCGGGGACAGGGTGAAAAACTGTTTTTT,CATSRDRGQGEKLFF
TRBD1,TRBV24-1,few,TRBJ1-5,TGTGCCACCAGTGATCCGGTTCCAGGGGGCTCAGGGGGCTATCAGCCCCAGCATTTT,CATSDPVPGGSGGYQPQHF
NA,TRBV3-1,NA,TRBJ1-1,TGTGCCAGCAGCCATACTCTGGGTTCGGCTTTCTTT,CASSHTLGSAFF
NA,TRBV29-1,NA,TRBJ1-5,TGCAGCGTCGGGAGGGACAATCAGCCCCAGCATTTT,CSVGRDNQPQHF